This TCR beta chain stems from a study of T-cell memory formation after mild COVID-19 (dated by TCRdb to the early 2020s). As for the study more broadly: TCR sequence clusters from the two donors were found to be largely donor specific. T-cell clones expanding and contracting after mild COVID-19 in two donors were tracked by longitudinal TCRalpha and TCRbeta repertoire sequencing. Two young, previously healthy adult volunteers made up the cohort, one male and one female. Overall study results and their limits: Contracting CD4+ clones appeared mostly in the CM and EM memory subsets, whereas CD8+ clones were enriched in EMRA. SARS-CoV-2 specificity was not confirmed for the second-wave clones peaking on day 37. Some responding clones were detected in pre-infection memory, which suggested that pre-existing cross-reactive memory T cells had joined the SARS-CoV-2 response. The study covered only a couple of mild cases, and larger cohorts including severe cases with pre-infection samples were considered necessary. Clones that contracted from day 15 to 85 showed balanced CD4/CD8 phenotypes, whereas a second wave of clones that expanded from day 15 to 37 leaned towards CD4+.

Ficoll-Paque density gradient centrifugation was the method used to isolate PBMCs. Germline trimming: 1 base from V, 1 base from J; junction bases outside gene matches: 11. Reading from cysteine to phenylalanine, the CDR3 counts 18 amino acids. Of all the DNA, just the CDR3 is kept, 54 bases in frame from base 1. The germline V gene (reference sequence) specifies DFQATT as CDR1 and SNEGSKA as CDR2. This clonotype came up a few times. The antigen this receptor binds is unknown. No base qualities exist here, and no much larger clone lies one base off it. The sequencer was an Illumina NovaSeq 6000. cDNA libraries for TCRalpha and TCRbeta were prepared by 5'RACE using constant-segment primers, with sample barcodes and unique molecular identifiers added. Trizol reagent was used to extract RNA from every sample. Amplification of the libraries took two PCR steps, and the second step added a second sample barcode plus Illumina TruSeq adapters. Libraries were sequenced on an Illumina NovaSeq with 2 x 150 bp paired-end reads. Regarding the original processing steps: The reads were demultiplexed and collapsed into UMI-guided consensus sequences using migec v1.2.7. Using mixcr v2.1.11, UMI consensuses were aligned to TRA and TRB V and J templates and then assembled into clonotypes. A clonotype was counted as expanded or contracted only if both edgeR and NoisET called the change significant, with noise models trained on biological replicates. For edgeR calls, a false discovery rate-adjusted p below 0.01 and a log2 fold-change threshold of 1 were applied. As an exploratory analysis of dynamics, max-normalized trajectories of the 1000 most abundant clonotypes were examined with PCA combined with hierarchical clustering. Separately sequenced CD4+ and CD8+ repertoires were used to assign the CD4 or CD8 phenotype of responding clones. TCRdb's own reprocessing of the public reads used fastp at Q25 and MiXCR and kept productive beta chains. Records with the same CDR3 protein are collapsed into one entry carrying the most frequent genes and DNA. These V and J calls originate from TCRdb's pipeline instead of the authors' own analysis. Here the sample has hundreds of thousands of distinct CDR3 sequences; under 20% occur a single time. The ten largest clones capture 12% of the sample.

The sequencing input was PBMCs or a T cell subset sorted from them (not recorded which). The clonotype was recovered from an adult woman who had mild COVID-19 (a few samples of this study predate the infection). The sample titles of this study are shuffled in the database, so cell type and time point are left out; the donor was told from shared clones. The chain links TRBV20-1 with TRBJ2-1, with 9 bases in between that match TRBD2. The nucleotide sequence reads TGCAGTGCTAGAGTAACCAGCGGGAGGATCCCTTCCTACAATGAGCAGTTCTTC. Translation gives CSARVTSGRIPSYNEQFF.